Below, 11 T cell receptor beta chains from the same sample are listed, as sequenced in a study of patients and donors after allogeneic stem cell transplantation. MiXCR, applied by TCRdb to the RT-PCR reads, yields one record per CDR3 protein. The repertoire consists of roughly 190,000 distinct CDR3 sequences, with roughly two fifths occurring once and the leading ten covering 33%. The source material was blood, either unsorted or a sorted T cell fraction (not recorded which). The source is a human donor who was either an allogeneic HSCT recipient or a stem cell or donor lymphocyte infusion donor (not recorded which). It is not recorded whose cells these are; they may come from a transplant donor.

This clonotype was counted a few times. This CDR3 is CASSSPGRGGYGYTF. In nucleotides, the CDR3 is TGTGCCAGCAGTTCTCCGGGCCGGGGAGGCTATGGCTACACCTTC. The V and J genes are TRBV6-5 and TRBJ1-2, with D uncertain. The CDR3 is 15 residues long. V was shortened by 4 bases and J by 4 bases, with 16 bases between the two germline ends. CDR1 and CDR2 from the germline V gene are MNHEY and SVGAGI.

The J gene is TRBJ2-1, the V gene TRBV29-1, with D perhaps TRBD1 (5 bases). This CDR3 region has 12 residues. The germline CDR1 and CDR2 sequences are SQVTM and ANQGSEA. V gave up 7 bases and J gave up 9 bases, with 16 bases separating them. The CDR3 DNA is TGCAGCGGGGGCCCGAACGGTGGTGAGCAGTTCTTC. Its translation is CSGGPNGGEQFF.

This clonotype was observed once. V and J are TRBV7-8 and TRBJ1-4; perhaps TRBD1 as D (5 bases). The CDR3 has 15 amino acids. With 4 bases removed from V and 2 bases from J, the gap between germline ends came to 11 bases. Germline CDR1 and CDR2: SGHVS and FQNEAQ. The DNA of the CDR3 is TGTGCCAGCAGCTCCACCTGGGGCACTAATGAAAAACTGTTTTTT. Encoded protein: CASSSTWGTNEKLFF.

This clonotype was observed a few times. This chain links TRBV24-1 with TRBJ2-2; the D is unclear. The V gene's germline CDR1 is KGHDR and CDR2 SFDVKD. The CDR3 contains 13 residues. The V end lost 10 bases, the J end lost 0 bases, and 8 bases lay between the germline ends. CDR3 loop: CATETPNTGELFF. The CDR3 nucleotides read TGTGCCACTGAAACTCCGAACACCGGGGAGCTGTTTTTT.

This clonotype was detected only once. J is TRBJ2-3 and V is TRBV5-6, with 7 bases that match TRBD2. The CDR3 length is 16 residues. Germline values: CDR1 SGHDT, CDR2 YYEEEE. Germline trimming cut 0 bases from V and 0 bases from J; bases unmatched to any gene: 4. For the CDR3, the DNA is TGTGCCAGCAGCTTGGTTGTTAGCGGGAGCACAGATACGCAGTATTTT. Translation: CASSLVVSGSTDTQYF.

This sequence joins TRBV12-3 or TRBV12-4 and TRBJ2-1; D not resolved. The CDR3 is made up of 10 amino acids. The germline V and J ends were trimmed by 8 bases and 3 bases, with 2 bases remaining between them. CDR3 protein: CASGYNEQFF. CDR3 nucleotide sequence: TGTGCCAGCGGCTACAATGAGCAGTTCTTC.

This clonotype was counted between two and nine times. This chain joins TRBV4-2 and TRBJ2-5, with 13 bases that match TRBD2. Germline CDR1 LGHNA, CDR2 YNFKEQ. The junction had 7 bases not matched to a gene; V was cut back by 1 base and J by 5 bases. The length of the CDR3 is 17 residues. The CDR3 spells CASSQGTSGRGGETQYF. CDR3 coding DNA: TGTGCCAGCAGCCAAGGGACTAGCGGGAGAGGGGGTGAGACCCAGTACTTC.

The V and J genes are TRBV3-1 and TRBJ2-1; tentatively, D is TRBD2 (6 bases). The CDR3 contains 14 residues. CDR1 is LGHDT, CDR2 YNNKEL, per germline (reference sequence). Trimming removed 1 base at V and 6 bases at J, with 10 bases between. CDR3 sequence (DNA): TGTGCCAGCAGCCAAGGGGACTCCCCCAATGAGCAGTTCTTC. Its translation is CASSQGDSPNEQFF.

V is TRBV4-3 and J is TRBJ1-1; D is unresolved. In germline, CDR1 is LGHNA, CDR2 YSLEER. This CDR3 region has 16 residues. Trimming removed 4 bases at V and 1 base at J, with 16 bases between. The CDR3 DNA is TGCGCCAGCAGCCCAACGGTCACGCGACCGAACACTGAAGCTTTCTTT. This codes for CASSPTVTRPNTEAFF.

This clonotype was counted only a few times. This chain uses TRBV4-3 with TRBJ2-1, with a weak D call TRBD1 (7 bases). The CDR3 extends over 14 amino acids. Germline V gives CDR1 LGHNA, CDR2 YSLEER. V was clipped by 1 base and J by 7 bases, with 11 bases between them. DNA of the CDR3: TGCGCCAGCAGCCAAGGGGCAGGGGGGAATGAGCAGTTCTTC. Translated: CASSQGAGGNEQFF.

This clonotype has more than one count but fewer than ten. The rearrangement links TRBV3-1 to TRBJ1-4, with D uncertain. This CDR3 is 16 amino acids long. Germline values: CDR1 LGHDT, CDR2 YNNKEL (reference sequence). The ends were cut back, 4 bases at V and 0 bases at J, with 12 bases in the middle. Here the CDR3 DNA reads TGTGCCAGCAGCCCTACCGGGAGGGCAACTAATGAAAAACTGTTTTTT. Translation gives CASSPTGRATNEKLFF.